Presented here are 27 T cell receptor beta chains from one specimen sequenced in a study of blood T cells in healthy people across ages. A second PCR of roughly 6 to 12 cycles used a sample-barcoded 5' primer and a J-beta primer mix. TCRdb redid the calling of the 5' RACE reads with MiXCR, one entry per CDR3 protein. The sample has more than 1 million distinct CDR3 sequences; under 55% are singletons. Specimen: blood. These receptors were taken from a woman in her fifties or sixties in good health.

This chain connects TRBV7-9 to TRBJ2-1; 9 nucleotides match TRBD1. V trimming: 1 base; J trimming: 7 bases; junction bases outside the gene matches: 14. The CDR3 is made up of 18 amino acids. Germline loops: CDR1 SEHNR, CDR2 FQNEAQ (reference sequence). The CDR3: CASSLVWARDREENEQFF. In nucleotides, the CDR3 is TGTGCCAGCAGCTTAGTTTGGGCTCGGGACAGGGAGGAAAATGAGCAGTTCTTC.

The table lists this clonotype with a few counts. The rearrangement uses TRBV20-1 and TRBJ2-3; D may be TRBD2 (5 bases). Per the germline V gene, CDR1 is DFQATT and CDR2 is SNEGSKA (reference sequence). There are 15 residues in the CDR3. V gave up 6 bases and J gave up 9 bases, with 25 bases separating them. The CDR3 DNA follows: TGCAGTGCCCTCCCCGAGGCGGGCCTTAGGAAGACGCAGTATTTT. Translated, it gives CSALPEAGLRKTQYF.

The genes are TRBV6-5 and TRBJ2-7; 7 bases are shared with TRBD2. There are 16 residues in the CDR3. Trimming took 6 bases from V and 4 from J; bases not matched to a gene: 15. The germline V gene encodes CDR1 MNHEY and CDR2 SVGAGI. The CDR3 region has the DNA TGTGCCAGCAGCTACCGGGCGGGAGAGCTTTCTTACGAGCAGTACTTC. It codes for CASSYRAGELSYEQYF.

The gene calls are TRBV20-1 and TRBJ1-5; the match to TRBD1 covers 7 bases. The CDR3 sequence is 19 residues long. Germline V gene sequence: CDR1 DFQATT, CDR2 SNEGSKA (reference sequence). V lost 0 bases, J lost 1 base, and 15 bases stayed unmatched. The CDR3 loop reads CSARDHRQGLRISNQPQHF. Here the CDR3 DNA reads TGCAGTGCTAGAGACCACCGACAGGGCCTACGGATAAGCAATCAGCCCCAGCATTTT.

This clonotype was recorded once. The chain combines TRBV6-4 with TRBJ2-1; D remains unclear. The germline CDR1 and CDR2 sequences are MRHNA and SNTAGT. Trimming left V 0 bases short and J 7 bases short, with 4 bases between. The CDR3 consists of 12 residues. CDR3 protein: CASSDSSNEQFF. CDR3 coding DNA: TGTGCCAGCAGTGACTCGAGTAATGAGCAGTTCTTC.

The chain combines TRBV20-1 with TRBJ1-1; perhaps TRBD1 as D (5 bases). The ends were cut back, 3 bases at V and 11 bases at J, with 16 bases in the middle. The CDR3 length is 12 residues. The V gene's germline CDR1 is DFQATT and CDR2 SNEGSKA (reference sequence). The CDR3: CSARGTSLRAFF. The CDR3 DNA reads as TGCAGTGCTAGGGGGACCTCTTTACGCGCTTTCTTT.

The genes are TRBV29-1 and TRBJ1-2; D uncertain. The CDR3 extends over 14 amino acids. CDR1 and CDR2 (germline): SQVTM, ANQGSEA. Trimming pared 5 bases from V and 2 bases from J, leaving 15 bases between. DNA of the CDR3: TGCAGCGTTACAGAAGCCCCACCAAACTATGGCTACACCTTC. Translation gives CSVTEAPPNYGYTF.

V and J are TRBV12-3 or TRBV12-4 and TRBJ2-1; 8 bases agree with TRBD2. The CDR3 has 12 amino acids. The J segment lost 12 bases and the V segment lost 3 bases, leaving 4 bases of the junction unmatched. The CDR3 DNA is TGTGCCAGCAGTTTTGGACTAGCATGGCAGTTCTTC. Protein sequence: CASSFGLAWQFF.

The gene calls are TRBV2 and TRBJ1-2, with D possibly TRBD1 on 6 matching bases. V dropped 6 bases and J dropped 4 bases, with 15 bases sitting between them. CDR3 length: 14 residues. Germline CDR1 and CDR2: SNHLY and FYNNEI. The CDR3 reads CASSEQGEIYGYTF. CDR3 bases: TGTGCCAGCAGCGAACAGGGCGAGATCTATGGCTACACCTTC.

V is TRBV7-9 and J is TRBJ1-6, with D tentatively TRBD1 (6 bases). The length of the CDR3 is 16 residues. Trimming took 1 base from V and 7 from J, leaving 14 bases between them. Germline-derived CDR1 and CDR2 are SEHNR and FQNEAQ (reference sequence). CDR3 DNA: TGTGCCAGCAGCTTAGTACCCTCGGACAGAAATTCACCCCTCCACTTT. Translation gives CASSLVPSDRNSPLHF.

The chain couples TRBV10-3 to TRBJ2-2; 12 nucleotides agree with TRBD1. Trimming took 10 bases from V and 4 from J; bases not matched to a gene: 7. CDR1 ENHRY and CDR2 SYGVKD come from the germline V gene. The length of the CDR3 is 15 residues. In DNA, the CDR3 is TGTGCCACAAAATCGGGACAGGGGGCCACCGGGGAGCTGTTTTTT. Its translation is CATKSGQGATGELFF.

This clonotype was counted at least ten times. The genes are TRBV20-1 and TRBJ2-1; D gene ambiguous. Trimming removed 3 bases at V and 8 bases at J, with 14 bases between. CDR1 is DFQATT, CDR2 SNEGSKA, per germline (reference sequence). This CDR3 has 13 residues. The CDR3: CSASPANGDEQFF. In DNA, the CDR3 is TGCAGTGCTAGCCCTGCGAATGGCGATGAGCAGTTCTTC.

This clonotype appeared once. This sequence joins TRBV7-8 and TRBJ2-7, with 10 bases fitting TRBD1. The V gene end was trimmed by 6 bases and the J gene end by 0 bases; junction bases not matched to a gene: 8. Germline-derived CDR1 and CDR2 are SGHVS and FQNEAQ. CDR3 length: 16 residues. As DNA, the CDR3 is TGTGCCAGCAGGATTATGGGGACAGGGGTCTCCTACGAGCAGTACTTC. Its protein is CASRIMGTGVSYEQYF.

The sample holds a few counts of this clonotype. V is TRBV5-1 and J is TRBJ2-1; possible D gene TRBD1, 6 bases. This CDR3 is 13 amino acids long. CDR1 and CDR2 from the germline V gene are SGHRS and YFSETQ. The ends were cut back, 0 bases at V and 10 bases at J, with 11 bases in the middle. The CDR3 nucleotides read TGCGCCAGCAGCTTGGCACTAGGGGGAGAGCAGTTCTTC. This codes for CASSLALGGEQFF.

The V and J genes are TRBV7-9 and TRBJ2-1; D might be TRBD1 or TRBD2, each matching 6 bases. Germline CDR1 is SEHNR and CDR2 is FQNEAQ (reference sequence). The CDR3 consists of 13 residues. V shed 8 bases and J shed 4 bases, with 12 bases lying between them. This CDR3 is CASQGGPYNEQFF. For the CDR3, the DNA is TGTGCCAGCCAAGGGGGGCCTTACAATGAGCAGTTCTTC.

The V gene is TRBV29-1, the J gene TRBJ2-2; 10 bases match TRBD1. Trimming cost V 6 bases and J 4 bases; bases outside gene matches: 2. The germline gives CDR1 SQVTM, CDR2 ANQGSEA. The CDR3 is made up of 13 amino acids. CDR3 DNA: TGCAGCGTCGGACAGGGGGTCACCGGGGAGCTGTTTTTT. Protein sequence: CSVGQGVTGELFF.

This clonotype was recorded at least ten times. The CDR3 loop is CSVDQGQGYNEQFF. In DNA form, the CDR3 reads TGCAGCGTTGATCAGGGACAGGGGTACAATGAGCAGTTCTTC. The rearrangement joins TRBV29-1 to TRBJ2-1; 10 bases agree with TRBD1. The CDR3 runs to 14 residues. The V gene end was trimmed by 3 bases and the J gene end by 4 bases; junction bases not matched to a gene: 3. Germline V gene data show CDR1 as SQVTM and CDR2 as ANQGSEA.

V is TRBV7-9 and J is TRBJ2-3, with D hard to call. V lost 2 bases and J lost 0, with 18 bases in between. In germline, CDR1 is SEHNR, CDR2 FQNEAQ (reference sequence). The CDR3 covers 18 residues. The CDR3 loop is CASSLRPRGRSSTDTQYF. CDR3 DNA: TGTGCCAGCAGCTTAAGGCCCAGAGGCCGATCTAGCACAGATACGCAGTATTTT. Based on the CDR3 plus reference TRBV7-9 and TRBJ2-3, the full variable domain is DTGVSQNPRHKITKRGQNVTFRCDPISEHNRLYWYRQTLGQGPEFLTYFQNEAQLEKSRLLSDRFSAERPKGSFSTLEIQRTEQGDSAMYLCASSLRPRGRSSTDTQYFGPGTRLTVL.

This clonotype was detected once. This rearrangement joins TRBV2 to TRBJ2-1; D unclear. Germline loops: CDR1 SNHLY, CDR2 FYNNEI. The CDR3 is made up of 12 amino acids. V was cut by 2 bases and J by 7 bases, with 6 bases left in between. The CDR3 region has the DNA TGTGCCAGCAGTGAAATAGGAAATGAGCAGTTCTTC. Translation gives CASSEIGNEQFF. Using reference TRBV2 and TRBJ2-1 for the parts outside the CDR3, the full variable domain is EPEVTQTPSHQVTQMGQEVILRCVPISNHLYFYWYRQILGQKVEFLVSFYNNEISEKSEIFDDQFSVERPDGSNFTLKIRSTKLEDSAMYFCASSEIGNEQFFGPGTRLTVL.

This clonotype was detected a few times. This chain uses TRBV25-1 with TRBJ2-7; possibly TRBD2 for D (6 bases). Trimming pared 1 base from V and 4 bases from J, leaving 8 bases between. This CDR3 spans 13 amino acids. The germline V gene has CDR1 MGHDK and CDR2 SYGVNS. The CDR3 DNA sequence: TGTGCCAGCAGTGAATGGGGAGGTTACGAGCAGTACTTC. This codes for CASSEWGGYEQYF.

This clonotype was observed a few times. The CDR3 DNA reads as TGTGCCATCAGTGTCGGACTAGCGGGGTCCACAGATACGCAGTATTTT. It specifies CAISVGLAGSTDTQYF. The genes are TRBV10-3 and TRBJ2-3, with 12 bases lining up with TRBD2. The CDR3 sequence is 16 residues long. Germline CDR1 and CDR2: ENHRY and SYGVKD. V was pared by 4 bases and J by 2 bases, with 4 bases of the junction left unmatched.

This clonotype was detected only a few times. This chain links TRBV24-1 with TRBJ2-7; 11 bases are shared with TRBD2. Germline V gene data show CDR1 as KGHDR and CDR2 as SFDVKD. CDR3 length: 16 amino acids. Trimming took 2 bases from V and 7 from J; bases not matched to a gene: 9. CDR3 sequence: CATSDSGTSGYNEQYF. The DNA for the CDR3 is TGTGCCACCAGTGATTCGGGGACTAGCGGTTACAATGAGCAGTACTTC.

The V gene is TRBV2, the J gene TRBJ2-4, with D uncertain. The tail of the sequence fits TRBJ2-7 better, so the J call may be wrong. The germline CDR1 and CDR2 sequences are SNHLY and FYNNEI. The CDR3 covers 15 residues. CDR3 in DNA: TGTGCCAGCAGTGAGCGGCGGTTAGGGACCTACGAGCAGTACTTC. Translated: CASSERRLGTYEQYF.

The rearrangement joins TRBV7-9 to TRBJ2-1; D is perhaps TRBD2 (5 bases). Germline CDR1 SEHNR, CDR2 FQNEAQ (reference sequence). The CDR3 runs 15 residues. Trimming stripped 4 bases from V and 3 bases from J, with 13 bases between. Written as DNA, the CDR3 is TGTGCCAGCAGCTCATACCCGACTAACTACAATGAGCAGTTCTTC. Translation: CASSSYPTNYNEQFF.

The V call is TRBV11-1, the J call TRBJ2-5; 11 bases fit TRBD2. Germline-derived CDR1 and CDR2 are SGHAT and FQDESV (reference sequence). Trimming took 10 bases from V and 11 from J; bases not matched to a gene: 24. CDR3 size: 17 residues. The CDR3 DNA is TGTGCCACCGCTCCGAAAAGACTAGCGGGAACTCGCAATGAGCAGTACTTC. Translated, it gives CATAPKRLAGTRNEQYF.

The chain recombines TRBV27 with TRBJ1-2, with TRBD1 matching over 10 bases. The J segment lost 5 bases and the V segment lost 8 bases, leaving 8 bases of the junction unmatched. The V gene's germline CDR1 is MNHEY and CDR2 SMNVEV (reference sequence). CDR3 length equals 14 residues. CDR3 loop: CASGVRTGGYGYTF. CDR3 bases: TGTGCCAGCGGGGTGAGGACAGGGGGATATGGCTACACCTTC.

The V and J genes are TRBV6-5 and TRBJ1-2, with unresolved D. The germline CDR1 and CDR2 sequences are MNHEY and SVGAGI. The CDR3 has 15 residues. With 4 bases removed from V and 0 bases from J, the gap between germline ends came to 12 bases. The CDR3 nucleotides are TGTGCCAGCAGTTTGCGGCGGACCGCTAACTATGGCTACACCTTC. Translation: CASSLRRTANYGYTF.